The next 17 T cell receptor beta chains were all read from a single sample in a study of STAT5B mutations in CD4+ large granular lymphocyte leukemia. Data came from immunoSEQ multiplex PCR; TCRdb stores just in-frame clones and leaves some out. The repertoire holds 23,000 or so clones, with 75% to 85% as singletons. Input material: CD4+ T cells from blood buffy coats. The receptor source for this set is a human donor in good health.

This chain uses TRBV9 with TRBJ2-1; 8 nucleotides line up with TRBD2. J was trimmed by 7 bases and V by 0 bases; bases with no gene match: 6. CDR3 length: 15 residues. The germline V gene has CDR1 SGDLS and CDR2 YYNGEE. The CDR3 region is CASSVGAGVSNEQFF. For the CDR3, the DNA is TGTGCCAGCAGCGTAGGAGCGGGAGTTTCAAATGAGCAGTTCTTC.

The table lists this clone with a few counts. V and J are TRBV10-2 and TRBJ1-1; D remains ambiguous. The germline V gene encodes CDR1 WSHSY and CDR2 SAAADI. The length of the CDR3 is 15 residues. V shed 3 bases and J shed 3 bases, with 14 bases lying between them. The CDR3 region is CASSDRSSWDTEAFF. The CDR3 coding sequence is TGCGCCAGCAGTGACCGTAGCAGTTGGGACACTGAAGCTTTCTTT.

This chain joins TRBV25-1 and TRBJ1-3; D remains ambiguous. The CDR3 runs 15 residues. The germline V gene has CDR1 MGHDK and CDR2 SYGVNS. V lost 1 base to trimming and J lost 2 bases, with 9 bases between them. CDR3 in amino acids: CASSESGGAGNTIYF. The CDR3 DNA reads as TGTGCCAGCAGTGAATCTGGAGGCGCTGGAAACACCATATATTTT.

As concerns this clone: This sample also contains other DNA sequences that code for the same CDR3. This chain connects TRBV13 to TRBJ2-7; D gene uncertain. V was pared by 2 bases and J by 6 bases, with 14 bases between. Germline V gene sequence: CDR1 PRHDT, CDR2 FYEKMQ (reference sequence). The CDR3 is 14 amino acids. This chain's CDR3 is CASSLTATSSEQYF. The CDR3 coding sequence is TGTGCCAGCAGCTTAACCGCGACCAGTTCCGAGCAGTACTTC.

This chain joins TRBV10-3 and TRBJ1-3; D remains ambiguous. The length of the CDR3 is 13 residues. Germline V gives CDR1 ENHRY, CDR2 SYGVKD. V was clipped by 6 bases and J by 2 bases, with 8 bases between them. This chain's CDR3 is CAIRTGPGNTIYF. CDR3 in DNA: TGTGCCATCAGGACGGGCCCTGGAAACACCATATATTTT.

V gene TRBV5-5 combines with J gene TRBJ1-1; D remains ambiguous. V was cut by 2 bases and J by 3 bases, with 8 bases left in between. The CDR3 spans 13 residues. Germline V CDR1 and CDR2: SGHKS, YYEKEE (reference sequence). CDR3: CASSFSADTEAFF. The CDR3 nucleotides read TGTGCCAGCAGCTTTTCCGCGGACACTGAAGCTTTCTTT.

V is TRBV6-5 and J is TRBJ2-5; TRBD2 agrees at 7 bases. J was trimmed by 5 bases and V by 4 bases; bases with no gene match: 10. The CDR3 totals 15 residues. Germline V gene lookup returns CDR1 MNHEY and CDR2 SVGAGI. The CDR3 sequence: CASSSLGGVVETQYF. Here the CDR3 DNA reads TGTGCCAGCAGTTCCCTTGGGGGGGTGGTGGAGACCCAGTACTTC.

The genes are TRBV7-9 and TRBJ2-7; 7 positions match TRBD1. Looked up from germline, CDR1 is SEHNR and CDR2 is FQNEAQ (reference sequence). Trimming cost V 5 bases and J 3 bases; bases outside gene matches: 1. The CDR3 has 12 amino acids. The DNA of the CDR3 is TGTGCCAGCAGCCGACAGGGCTACGAGCAGTACTTC. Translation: CASSRQGYEQYF.

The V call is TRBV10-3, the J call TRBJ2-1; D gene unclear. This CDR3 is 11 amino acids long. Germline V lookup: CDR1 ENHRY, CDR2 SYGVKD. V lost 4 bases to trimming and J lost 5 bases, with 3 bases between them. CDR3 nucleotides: TGTGCCATCAGTGTAAACAATGAGCAGTTCTTC. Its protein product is CAISVNNEQFF.

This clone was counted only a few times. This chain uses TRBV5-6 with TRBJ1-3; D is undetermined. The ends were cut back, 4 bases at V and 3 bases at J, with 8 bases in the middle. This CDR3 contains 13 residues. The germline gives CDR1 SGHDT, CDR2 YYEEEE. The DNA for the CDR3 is TGTGCCAGCAGCCCACGGTTTGGAAACACCATATATTTT. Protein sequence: CASSPRFGNTIYF.

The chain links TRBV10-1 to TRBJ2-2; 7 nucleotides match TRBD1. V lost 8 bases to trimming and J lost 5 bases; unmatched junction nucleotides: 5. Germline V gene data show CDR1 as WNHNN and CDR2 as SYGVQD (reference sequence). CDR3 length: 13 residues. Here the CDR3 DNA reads TGCGCCAGCTCGGGACAGTTGACCGGGGAGCTGTTTTTT. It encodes CASSGQLTGELFF.

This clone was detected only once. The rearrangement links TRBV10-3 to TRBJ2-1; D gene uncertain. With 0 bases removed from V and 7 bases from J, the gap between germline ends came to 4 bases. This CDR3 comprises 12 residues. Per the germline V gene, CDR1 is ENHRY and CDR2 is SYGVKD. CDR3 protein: CAISESQNEQFF. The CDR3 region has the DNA TGTGCCATCAGTGAGTCCCAAAATGAGCAGTTCTTC.

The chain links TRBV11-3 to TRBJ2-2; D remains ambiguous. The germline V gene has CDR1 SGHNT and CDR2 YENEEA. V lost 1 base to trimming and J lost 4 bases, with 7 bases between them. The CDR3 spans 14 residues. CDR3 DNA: TGTGCCAGCAGCTTAGTGATCTCCACCGGGGAGCTGTTTTTT. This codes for CASSLVISTGELFF. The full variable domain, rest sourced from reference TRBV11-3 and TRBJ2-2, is EAGVVQSPRYKIIEKKQPVAFWCNPISGHNTLYWYLQNLGQGPELLIRYENEEAVDDSQLPKDRFSAERLKGVDSTLKIQPAELGDSAVYLCASSLVISTGELFFGEGSRLTVL.

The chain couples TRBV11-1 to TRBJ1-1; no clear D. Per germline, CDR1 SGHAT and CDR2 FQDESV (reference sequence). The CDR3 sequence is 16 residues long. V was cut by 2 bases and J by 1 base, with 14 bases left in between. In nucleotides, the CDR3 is TGTGCCAGCAGCTTAAAGGAAGTGTATGGGAACACTGAAGCTTTCTTT. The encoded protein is CASSLKEVYGNTEAFF.

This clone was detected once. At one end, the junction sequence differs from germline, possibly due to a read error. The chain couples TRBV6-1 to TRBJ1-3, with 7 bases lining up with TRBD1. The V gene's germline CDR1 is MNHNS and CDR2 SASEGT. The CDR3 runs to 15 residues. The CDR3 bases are TGTGCCAGCAGTACCGGACAGGCCGTAGGAAATACCATATATTTT. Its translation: CASSTGQAVGNTIYF.

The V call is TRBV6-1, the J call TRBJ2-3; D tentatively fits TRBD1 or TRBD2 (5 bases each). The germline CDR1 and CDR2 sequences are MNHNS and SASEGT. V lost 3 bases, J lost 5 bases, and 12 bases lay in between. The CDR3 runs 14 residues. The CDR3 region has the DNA TGTGCCAGCAGTGATCGGGACGGACTAGATACGCAGTATTTT. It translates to CASSDRDGLDTQYF.

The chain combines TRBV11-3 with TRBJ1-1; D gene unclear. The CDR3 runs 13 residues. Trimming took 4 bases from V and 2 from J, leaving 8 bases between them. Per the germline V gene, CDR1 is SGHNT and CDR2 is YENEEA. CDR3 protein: CASSYDTNTEAFF. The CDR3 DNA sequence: TGTGCCAGCAGCTACGACACCAACACTGAAGCTTTCTTT.